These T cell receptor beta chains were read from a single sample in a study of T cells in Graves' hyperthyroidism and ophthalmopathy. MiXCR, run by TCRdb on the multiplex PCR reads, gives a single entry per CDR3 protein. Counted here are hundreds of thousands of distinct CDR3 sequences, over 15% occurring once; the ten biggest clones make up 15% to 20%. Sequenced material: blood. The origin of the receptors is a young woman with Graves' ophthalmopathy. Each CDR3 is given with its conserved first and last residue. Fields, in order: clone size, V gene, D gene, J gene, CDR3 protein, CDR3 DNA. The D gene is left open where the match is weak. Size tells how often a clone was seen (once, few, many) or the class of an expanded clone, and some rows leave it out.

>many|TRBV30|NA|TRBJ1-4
CAWSEVRQGEKLFF
TGTGCCTGGAGTGAGGTCCGCCAAGGGGAAAAACTGTTTTTT
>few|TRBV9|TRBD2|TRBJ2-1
CASSVFTAERGSYNEQFF
TGTGCCAGCAGCGTATTCACGGCCGAGCGGGGTTCCTACAATGAGCAGTTCTTC
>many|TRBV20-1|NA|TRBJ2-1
CSARDVAKTYNEQFF
TGCAGTGCTAGAGATGTAGCCAAGACCTACAATGAGCAGTTCTTC
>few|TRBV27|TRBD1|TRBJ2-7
CASSLIRTGFYEQYF
TGTGCCAGCAGTTTAATTAGGACAGGATTCTACGAGCAGTACTTC
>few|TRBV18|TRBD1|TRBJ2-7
CASSPSWDRGSPYEQYF
TGTGCCAGCTCACCAAGTTGGGACAGGGGTTCCCCCTACGAGCAGTACTTC
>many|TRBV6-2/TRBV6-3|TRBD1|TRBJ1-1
CASSRYGQGAAEAFF
TGTGCCAGCAGCCGCTATGGGCAGGGGGCAGCTGAAGCTTTCTTT
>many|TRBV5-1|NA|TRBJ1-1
CASSLEGTEAFF
TGTGCCAGCAGCTTAGAGGGCACTGAAGCTTTCTTT
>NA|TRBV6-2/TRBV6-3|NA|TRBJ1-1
CASSYGYRVMNTEAFF
TGTGCCAGCAGTTACGGTTACAGGGTCATGAACACTGAAGCTTTCTTT
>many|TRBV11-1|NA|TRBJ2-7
CASSLEADSGYEQYF
TGTGCCAGCAGCTTAGAGGCGGACTCGGGGTACGAGCAGTACTTC
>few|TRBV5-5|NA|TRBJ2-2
CASSFNPTRVTGELFF
TGTGCCAGCAGCTTTAATCCTACCAGGGTAACCGGGGAGCTGTTTTTT
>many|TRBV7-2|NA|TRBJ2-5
CASSFSSRETQYF
TGTGCCAGCAGCTTTTCTAGCCGGGAGACCCAGTACTTC
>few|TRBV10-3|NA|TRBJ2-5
CAIIPRTEQETQYF
TGTGCCATCATACCCCGGACGGAACAAGAGACCCAGTACTTC
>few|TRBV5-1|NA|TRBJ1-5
CASSLGTGQNQPQHF
TGCGCCAGCAGCTTGGGGACCGGCCAAAATCAGCCCCAGCATTTT
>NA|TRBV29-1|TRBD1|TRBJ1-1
CSALYISTGGTEAFF
TGCAGCGCCCTATACATCTCCACAGGGGGCACTGAAGCTTTCTTT
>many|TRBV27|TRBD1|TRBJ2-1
CASSYWTGRYNEQFF
TGTGCCAGCAGTTATTGGACAGGGCGTTACAATGAGCAGTTCTTC
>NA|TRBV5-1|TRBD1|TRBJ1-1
CASSFKIPGQGAVNTEAFF
TGCGCCAGCAGCTTTAAGATCCCAGGACAGGGGGCGGTGAACACTGAAGCTTTCTTT
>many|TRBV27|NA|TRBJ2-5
CASSPSEWQETQYF
TGTGCCAGCAGCCCTTCAGAATGGCAAGAGACCCAGTACTTC
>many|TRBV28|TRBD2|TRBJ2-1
CASSLLGGGVNEQFF
TGTGCCAGCAGTTTGCTCGGGGGGGGGGTCAATGAGCAGTTCTTC
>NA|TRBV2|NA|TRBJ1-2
CASSGPSSPTF
TGTGCCAGCAGTGGGCCTTCCAGCCCAACCTTC
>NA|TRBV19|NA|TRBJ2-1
CASISIGSEQFF
TGTGCCAGTATCTCGATAGGGAGTGAGCAGTTCTTC
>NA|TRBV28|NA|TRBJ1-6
CASRGGGNSPLHF
TGTGCCAGCAGGGGGGGTGGAAATTCACCCCTCCACTTT
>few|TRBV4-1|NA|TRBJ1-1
CASSQSDLVNTEAFF
TGCGCCAGCAGCCAAAGCGATCTCGTAAACACTGAAGCTTTCTTT
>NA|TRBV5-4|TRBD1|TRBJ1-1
CASSAGGPGNTEAFF
TGTGCCAGCAGCGCAGGGGGCCCCGGGAACACTGAAGCTTTCTTT
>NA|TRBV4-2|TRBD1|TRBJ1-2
CASSRTRTGTSGYTF
TGTGCCAGCAGCCGAACCCGGACAGGGACTAGTGGCTACACCTTC